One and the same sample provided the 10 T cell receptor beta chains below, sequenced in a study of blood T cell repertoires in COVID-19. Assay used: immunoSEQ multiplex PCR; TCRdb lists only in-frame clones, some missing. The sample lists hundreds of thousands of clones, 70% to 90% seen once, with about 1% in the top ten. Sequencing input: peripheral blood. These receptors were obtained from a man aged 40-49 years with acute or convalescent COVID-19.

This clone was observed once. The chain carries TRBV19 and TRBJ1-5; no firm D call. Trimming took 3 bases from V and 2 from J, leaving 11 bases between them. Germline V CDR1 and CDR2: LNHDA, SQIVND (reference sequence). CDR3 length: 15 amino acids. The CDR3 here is CASSIFTVGNQPQHF. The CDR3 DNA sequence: TGTGCCAGTAGTATTTTTACTGTGGGCAATCAGCCCCAGCATTTT.

CDR3 sequence reads: CASRGTGKEKLFF. The CDR3 bases are TGTGCCAGCCGGGGGACAGGGAAGGAAAAACTGTTTTTT. The chain has TRBV28 and TRBJ1-4, with 9 bases identical to TRBD1. This CDR3 has 13 amino acids. With 8 bases clipped from V and 8 bases from J, the junction kept 6 bases outside the gene matches. The germline gives CDR1 MDHEN, CDR2 SYDVKM.

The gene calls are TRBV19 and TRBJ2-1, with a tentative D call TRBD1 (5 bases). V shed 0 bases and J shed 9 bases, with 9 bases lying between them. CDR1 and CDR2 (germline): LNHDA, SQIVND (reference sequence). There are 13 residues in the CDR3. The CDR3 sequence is CASSIDRESEQFF. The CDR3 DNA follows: TGTGCCAGTAGTATAGACAGGGAAAGTGAGCAGTTCTTC.

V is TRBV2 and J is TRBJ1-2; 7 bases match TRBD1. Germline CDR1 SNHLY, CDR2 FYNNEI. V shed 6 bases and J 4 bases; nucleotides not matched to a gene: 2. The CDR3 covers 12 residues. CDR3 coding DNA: TGTGCCAGCAGAGACAGGGTCTATGGCTACACCTTC. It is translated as CASRDRVYGYTF.

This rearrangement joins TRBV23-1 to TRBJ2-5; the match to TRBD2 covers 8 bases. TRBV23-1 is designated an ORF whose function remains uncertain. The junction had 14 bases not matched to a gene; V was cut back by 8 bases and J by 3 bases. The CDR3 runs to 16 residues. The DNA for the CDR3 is TGCGCCAGCTCCCCCTACGGGAGGGTAGATAAAGAGACCCAGTACTTC. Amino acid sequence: CASSPYGRVDKETQYF.

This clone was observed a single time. CDR3 coding DNA: TGTGCCAGTAGCCTGAGCTCTGGAAACACCATATATTTT. Protein sequence: CASSLSSGNTIYF. V usage is TRBV19 and J usage is TRBJ1-3; D is unclear. This CDR3 comprises 13 residues. V lost 6 bases and J lost 0, with 6 bases in between. The germline V gene has CDR1 LNHDA and CDR2 SQIVND (reference sequence). Using reference TRBV19 and TRBJ1-3 for the parts outside the CDR3, the full variable domain is DGGITQSPKYLFRKEGQNVTLSCEQNLNHDAMYWYRQDPGQGLRLIYYSQIVNDFQKGDIAEGYSVSREKKESFPLTVTSAQKNPTAFYLCASSLSSGNTIYFGEGSWLTVV.

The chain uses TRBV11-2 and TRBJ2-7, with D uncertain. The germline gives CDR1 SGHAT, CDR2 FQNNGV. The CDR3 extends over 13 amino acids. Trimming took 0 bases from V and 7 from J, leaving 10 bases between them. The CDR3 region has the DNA TGTGCCAGCAGCTTAGATATTCCCGCGGAGCAGTACTTC. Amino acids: CASSLDIPAEQYF.

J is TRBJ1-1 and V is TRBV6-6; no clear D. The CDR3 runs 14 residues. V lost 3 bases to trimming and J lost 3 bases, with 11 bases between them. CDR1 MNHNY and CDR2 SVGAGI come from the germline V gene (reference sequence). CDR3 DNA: TGTGCCAGCAGTTATGCGGGGTTGGACACTGAAGCTTTCTTT. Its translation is CASSYAGLDTEAFF.

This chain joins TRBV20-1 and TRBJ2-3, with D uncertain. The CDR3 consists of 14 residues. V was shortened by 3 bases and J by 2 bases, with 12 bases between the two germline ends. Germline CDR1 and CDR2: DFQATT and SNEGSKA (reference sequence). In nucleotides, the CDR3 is TGCAGTGCTAGTAGTGAGGATCTCACAGATACGCAGTATTTT. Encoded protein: CSASSEDLTDTQYF.

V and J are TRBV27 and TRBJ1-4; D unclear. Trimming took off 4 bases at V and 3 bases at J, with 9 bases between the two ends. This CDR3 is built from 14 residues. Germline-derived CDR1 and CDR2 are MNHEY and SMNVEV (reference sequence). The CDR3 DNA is TGTGCCAGCAGTTCGAACGCGGCTAATGAAAAACTGTTTTTT. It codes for CASSSNAANEKLFF.